This T cell receptor (beta chain) was captured in a study of identical twins. CDR1 LGHDT and CDR2 YNNKEL come from the germline V gene (reference sequence). CDR3 length: 13 amino acids. The V gene end was trimmed by 4 bases and the J gene end by 3 bases; junction bases not matched to a gene: 1. This clonotype was seen ten or more times. TCRdb recomputed calls from the 5' RACE reads with MiXCR, one row per CDR3 protein. The table records about 530,000 distinct CDR3 sequences, over 12% of them present only once. These data were also reused for a study on yellow fever vaccine responses in identical twins.

The J gene is TRBJ1-2, the V gene TRBV3-1; TRBD1 matches 8 bases. The sample comprised CD4+ T cells sorted from blood. The sequence came from a woman under 30 in good health. CDR3: CASSPTGDYGYTF. DNA of the CDR3: TGTGCCAGCAGCCCGACAGGGGACTATGGCTACACCTTC.